This T cell receptor (beta chain) was captured in a study of Graves' ophthalmopathy and Graves' hyperthyroidism (dated by TCRdb to the late 2010s). Context from the whole study: Hyperthyroidism was considered stable if no progression to ophthalmopathy occurred within 18 months of follow-up. The study used signatures of the TCR beta repertoire to tell Graves' ophthalmopathy apart from Graves' hyperthyroidism and to predict which patients would progress to ophthalmopathy. In total, over 130 blood samples were TCR-sequenced: around 42 ophthalmopathy, about 75 hyperthyroidism and about 17 hyperthyroidism-to-ophthalmopathy patients. A discovery set of 95 to 100 patients (around 45 ophthalmopathy, 57 stable hyperthyroidism) was enrolled to explore V-J signatures distinguishing ophthalmopathy from hyperthyroidism. An independent validation cohort was composed of some 18 hyperthyroidism patients and over 15 patients who later progressed from hyperthyroidism to ophthalmopathy. T-cell repertoires of thyroid tissue and blood were compared in six hyperthyroidism patients. After sampling, hyperthyroidism patients received methimazole starting at 30 mg daily, and ophthalmopathy patients received high-dose intravenous methylprednisolone. Broad study findings and their caveats: Most expanded thyroid clonotypes with frequency above 0.001 were also detected in blood, suggesting blood repertoires may reflect the thyroid immune response. In validation, the model predicted ophthalmopathy progression with 55% to 71% sensitivity and 72.22% specificity; approximately 12 predicted patients were CT-confirmed with GO in a median of around 6 months. Sample size was not predetermined statistically, and investigators were not blinded to group allocation. Ophthalmopathy was separated from stable hyperthyroidism by the 13-signature model with about 90% sensitivity and approximately 84% specificity in cross-validation and with 80%/75% in the test set.

Hyperthyroidism patients were newly diagnosed, were aged 18 to 65 years, and had a disease duration under 2 months. Patients with other autoimmune diseases, uncontrolled infections, pregnancy or lactation were excluded. Clinical symptoms, serum thyroxine, TRAb, thyroid ultrasound and orbital computed tomography formed the basis of the diagnosis. Trizol reagent was used to extract the total RNA, and its quality was then checked on an Agilent 2100 Bioanalyzer. In regard to this clonotype: The antigen this receptor binds is unknown. It may be a read error: a sequence one base away is much more abundant.

TCR beta CDR3 regions were amplified from RNA transcripts for repertoire sequencing. A first-round RT-PCR used HTBI primers with the Qiagen OneStep RT-PCR kit, followed by a second-round multiplex PCR, size selection and purification. Libraries were sequenced on an Illumina HiSeq2000 using paired-end 100 bp reads. As for how the authors treated the data: Reads were processed with SOAPnuke, discarding reads with adapters, uncalled bases, mean Phred below 15, or no exact constant-primer or identifier match. COPE v1.2.5 was used to merge high-quality paired reads. Clonotypes were defined as unique nucleotide sequences and were aligned to IMGT TRB V, D and J references using MiTCR v1.1. The analysis was limited to V-J combinations with a frequency above 0.0001, which together covered around 99% of the repertoires. For each V-J combination, a TCR clonal expansion and chaos score was defined as F50 clonal expansion divided by the chaos observed in the TCRdist matrix. Welch's t-statistics and random forest were used to reduce the features to 10 to 15 V-J combinations, which were then used as input to a naive Bayes classifier. The similarity between thyroid and blood repertoires was quantified using the Morisita-Horn index. The raw public reads went through TCRdb reprocessing: fastp at Q25, MiXCR clone calling, in-frame beta chains kept. For every CDR3 protein sequence, its rows merge into one entry that carries the most common genes and DNA. These V and J calls are TCRdb output, not the study's own analysis. This sample comprises 1 million to 1.3 million distinct CDR3 sequences, 35% to 45% of them detected only once. Of the sample, roughly 11% falls within the top ten clones.

Deletion took 4 bases off V and 0 bases off J, with a span of 6 bases between the germline ends. The cysteine opens and the phenylalanine closes a CDR3 of 13 amino acids. The DNA shown is the 39-base CDR3, in frame from base 1. The germline V gene yields KGHSY for CDR1 and FQNENV for CDR2. The sample taken for sequencing was peripheral blood or thyroid tissue (not recorded which). This TCR was sampled from an adult man with Graves' hyperthyroidism. The chain couples TRBV16 to TRBJ1-2; the D gene is unclear. This receptor carries the CDR3 CASSRYPNYGYTF. The DNA reads as follows: TGTGCCAGCAGCCGATACCCTAACTATGGCTACACCTTC.